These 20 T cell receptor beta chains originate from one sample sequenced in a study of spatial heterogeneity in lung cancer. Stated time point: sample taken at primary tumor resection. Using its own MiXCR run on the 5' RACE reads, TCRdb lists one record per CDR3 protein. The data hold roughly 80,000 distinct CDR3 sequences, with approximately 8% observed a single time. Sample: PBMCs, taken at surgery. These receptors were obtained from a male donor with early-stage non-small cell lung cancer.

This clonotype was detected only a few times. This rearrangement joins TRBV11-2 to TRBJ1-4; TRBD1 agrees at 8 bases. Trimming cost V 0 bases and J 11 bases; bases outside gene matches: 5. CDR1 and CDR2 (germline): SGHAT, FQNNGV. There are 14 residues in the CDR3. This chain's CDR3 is CASSLESQGAKLFF. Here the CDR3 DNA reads TGTGCCAGCAGCTTAGAGAGTCAGGGGGCGAAACTGTTTTTT.

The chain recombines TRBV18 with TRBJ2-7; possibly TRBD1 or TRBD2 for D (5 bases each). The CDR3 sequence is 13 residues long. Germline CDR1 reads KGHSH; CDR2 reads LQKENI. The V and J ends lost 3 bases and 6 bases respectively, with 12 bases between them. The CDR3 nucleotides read TGTGCCAGCTCACCCGCCGGGACCTCCGAGCAGTACTTC. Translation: CASSPAGTSEQYF.

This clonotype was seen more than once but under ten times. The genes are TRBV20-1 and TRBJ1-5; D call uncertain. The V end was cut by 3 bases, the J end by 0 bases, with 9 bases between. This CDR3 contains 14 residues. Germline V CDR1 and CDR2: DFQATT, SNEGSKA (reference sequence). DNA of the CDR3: TGCAGTGCTAGTATGGGTTATAGCAATCAGCCCCAGCATTTT. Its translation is CSASMGYSNQPQHF.

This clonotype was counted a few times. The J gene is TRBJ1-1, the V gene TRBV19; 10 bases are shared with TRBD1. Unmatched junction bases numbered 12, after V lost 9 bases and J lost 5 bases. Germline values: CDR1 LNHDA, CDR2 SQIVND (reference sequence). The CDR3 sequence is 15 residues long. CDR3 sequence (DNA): TGTGCCAGCACCGGACTACGGACAGGGGGTACTGAAGCTTTCTTT. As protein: CASTGLRTGGTEAFF.

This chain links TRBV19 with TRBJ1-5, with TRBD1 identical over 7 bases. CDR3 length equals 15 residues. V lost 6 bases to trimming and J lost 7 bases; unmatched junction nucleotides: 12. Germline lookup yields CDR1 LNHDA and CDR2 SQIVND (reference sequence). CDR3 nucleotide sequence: TGTGCCAGTAGCCCCCAAGGGGGCGCGGGGCAGCCCCAGCATTTT. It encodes CASSPQGGAGQPQHF.

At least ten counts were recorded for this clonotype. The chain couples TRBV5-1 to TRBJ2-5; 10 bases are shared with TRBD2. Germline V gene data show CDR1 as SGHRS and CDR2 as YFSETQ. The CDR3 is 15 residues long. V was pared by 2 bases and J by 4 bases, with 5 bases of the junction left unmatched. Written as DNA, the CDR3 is TGCGCCAGCAGCTTAGCGGGAGGGCCGCGAGAGACCCAGTACTTC. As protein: CASSLAGGPRETQYF.

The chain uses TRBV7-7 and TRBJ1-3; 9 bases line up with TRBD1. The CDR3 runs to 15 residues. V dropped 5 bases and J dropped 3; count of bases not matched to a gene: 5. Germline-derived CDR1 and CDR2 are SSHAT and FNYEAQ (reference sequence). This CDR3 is CASSQGQGFGNTIYF. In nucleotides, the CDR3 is TGTGCCAGCAGCCAGGGACAGGGATTTGGAAACACCATATATTTT.

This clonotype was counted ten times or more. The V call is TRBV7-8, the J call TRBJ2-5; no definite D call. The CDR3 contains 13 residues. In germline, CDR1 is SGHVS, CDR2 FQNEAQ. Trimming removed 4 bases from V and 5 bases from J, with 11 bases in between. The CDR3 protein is CASSSGTLETQYF. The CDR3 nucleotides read TGTGCCAGCAGCTCCGGAACCCTCGAGACCCAGTACTTC.

Here the CDR3 DNA reads TGTGCTAGTGGTCTGGCAGGGGGCACCACTGAAGCTTTCTTT. Protein: CASGLAGGTTEAFF. This rearrangement joins TRBV12-5 to TRBJ1-1, with 8 bases aligning to TRBD1. Trimming took 5 bases from V and 4 from J; bases not matched to a gene: 6. There are 14 residues in the CDR3. Germline V gene data show CDR1 as LGHNT and CDR2 as FRNRAP.

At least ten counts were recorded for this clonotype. CDR3 nucleotide sequence: TGTGCCAGCAGTTTAGTGGATACGCAGTATTTT. This gives the protein CASSLVDTQYF. The chain employs TRBV12-3 or TRBV12-4 and TRBJ2-3; no definite D call. Trimming pared 1 base from V and 6 bases from J, leaving 2 bases between. The CDR3 is made up of 11 amino acids.

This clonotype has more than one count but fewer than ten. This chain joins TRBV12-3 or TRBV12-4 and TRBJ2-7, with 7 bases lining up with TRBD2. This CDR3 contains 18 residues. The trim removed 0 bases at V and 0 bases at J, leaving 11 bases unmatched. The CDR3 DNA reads TGTGCCAGCAGTTTAGCGAGTCAAGCGGGGAGTATCTCCTACGAGCAGTACTTC. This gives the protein CASSLASQAGSISYEQYF.

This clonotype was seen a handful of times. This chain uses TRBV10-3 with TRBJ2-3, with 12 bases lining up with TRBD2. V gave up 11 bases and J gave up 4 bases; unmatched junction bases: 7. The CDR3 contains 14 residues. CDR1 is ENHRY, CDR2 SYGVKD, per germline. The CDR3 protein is CAATSGRSADTQYF. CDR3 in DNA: TGTGCCGCGACTAGCGGGAGAAGTGCAGATACGCAGTATTTT.

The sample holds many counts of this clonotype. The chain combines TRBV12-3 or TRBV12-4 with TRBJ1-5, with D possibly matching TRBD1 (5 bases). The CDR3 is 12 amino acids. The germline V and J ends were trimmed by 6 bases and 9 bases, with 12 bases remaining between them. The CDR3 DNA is TGTGCCAGCAGCTCAGCCGGGGGGCCCCAGCATTTT. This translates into CASSSAGGPQHF.

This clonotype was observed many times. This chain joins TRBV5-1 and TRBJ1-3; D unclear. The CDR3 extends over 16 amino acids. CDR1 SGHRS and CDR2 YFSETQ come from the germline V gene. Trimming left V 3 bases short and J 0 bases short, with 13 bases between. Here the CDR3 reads CASSSDIIRSGNTIYF. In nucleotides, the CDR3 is TGCGCCAGCAGCTCGGATATCATACGCTCTGGAAACACCATATATTTT.

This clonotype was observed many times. The CDR3 reads CASSRPVNTEAFF. In DNA form, the CDR3 reads TGTGCCAGCAGCCGACCGGTGAACACTGAAGCTTTCTTT. This rearrangement joins TRBV5-6 to TRBJ1-1; D not resolved. Trimming took off 4 bases at V and 0 bases at J, with 7 bases between the two ends. The CDR3 loop spans 13 amino acids. Germline loops: CDR1 SGHDT, CDR2 YYEEEE. Based on the CDR3 plus reference TRBV5-6 and TRBJ1-1, the full variable domain is DAGVTQSPTHLIKTRGQQVTLRCSPKSGHDTVSWYQQALGQGPQFIFQYYEEEERQRGNFPDRFSGHQFPNYSSELNVNALLLGDSALYLCASSRPVNTEAFFGQGTRLTVV.

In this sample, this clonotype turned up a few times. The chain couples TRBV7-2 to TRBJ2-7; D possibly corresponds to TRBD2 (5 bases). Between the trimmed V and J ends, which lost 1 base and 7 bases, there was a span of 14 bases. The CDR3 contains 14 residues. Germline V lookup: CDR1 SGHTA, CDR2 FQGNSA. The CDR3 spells CASSLDRTVGEQYF. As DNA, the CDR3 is TGTGCCAGCAGCTTAGACCGGACTGTAGGAGAGCAGTACTTC.

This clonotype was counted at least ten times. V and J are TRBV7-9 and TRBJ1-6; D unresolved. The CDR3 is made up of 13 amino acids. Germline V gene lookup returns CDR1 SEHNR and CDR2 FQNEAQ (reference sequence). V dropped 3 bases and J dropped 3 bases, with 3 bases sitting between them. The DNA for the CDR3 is TGTGCCAGCAGCTTCGGCTATAATTCACCCCTCCACTTT. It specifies CASSFGYNSPLHF.

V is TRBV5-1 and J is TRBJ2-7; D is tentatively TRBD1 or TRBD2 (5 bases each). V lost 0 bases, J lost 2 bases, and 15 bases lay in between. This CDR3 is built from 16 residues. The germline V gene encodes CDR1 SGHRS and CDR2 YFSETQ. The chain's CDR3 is CASSLESSTGPYEQYF. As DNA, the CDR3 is TGCGCCAGCAGCTTGGAGAGCTCCACGGGACCCTACGAGCAGTACTTC. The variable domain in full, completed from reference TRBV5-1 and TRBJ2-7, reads KAGVTQTPRYLIKTRGQQVTLSCSPISGHRSVSWYQQTPGQGLQFLFEYFSETQRNKGNFPGRFSGRQFSNSRSEMNVSTLELGDSALYLCASSLESSTGPYEQYFGPGTRLTVT.

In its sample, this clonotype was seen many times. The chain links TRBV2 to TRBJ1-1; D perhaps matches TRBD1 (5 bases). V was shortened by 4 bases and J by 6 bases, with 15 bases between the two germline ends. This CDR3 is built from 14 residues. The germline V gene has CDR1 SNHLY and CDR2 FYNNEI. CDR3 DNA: TGTGCCAGCAGTGCCCAGGGTCCCTCTCCTGAAGCTTTCTTT. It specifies CASSAQGPSPEAFF. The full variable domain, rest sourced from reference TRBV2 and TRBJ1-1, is EPEVTQTPSHQVTQMGQEVILRCVPISNHLYFYWYRQILGQKVEFLVSFYNNEISEKSEIFDDQFSVERPDGSNFTLKIRSTKLEDSAMYFCASSAQGPSPEAFFGQGTRLTVV.

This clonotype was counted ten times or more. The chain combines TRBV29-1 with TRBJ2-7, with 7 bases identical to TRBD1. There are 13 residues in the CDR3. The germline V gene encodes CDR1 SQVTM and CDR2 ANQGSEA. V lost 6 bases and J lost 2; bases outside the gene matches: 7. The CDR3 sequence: CSVRDGTAYEQYF. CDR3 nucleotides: TGCAGCGTCCGGGACGGGACAGCCTACGAGCAGTACTTC.